The 17 T cell receptor beta chains reported below all come from one sample, sequenced in a study of T-cell memory formation after mild COVID-19. TCRdb recomputed calls from the 5' RACE reads with MiXCR, one row per CDR3 protein. The sample shows hundreds of thousands of distinct CDR3 sequences, 15% of them seen only once. Sequencing input: PBMCs or a T cell subset sorted from them (not recorded which). The receptors shown here come from an adult woman who had mild COVID-19 (a few samples of this study predate the infection). Cell type and time point are not known.

This clonotype came up a few times. The genes are TRBV6-5 and TRBJ1-1; 7 bases agree with TRBD1. Germline loops: CDR1 MNHEY, CDR2 SVGAGI. The CDR3 runs to 13 residues. V lost 7 bases, J lost 9 bases, and 11 bases stayed unmatched. This CDR3 reads CASTQGVRTKAFF. CDR3 nucleotide sequence: TGTGCCAGCACCCAGGGGGTTAGGACTAAAGCTTTCTTT.

The V call is TRBV18, the J call TRBJ2-1; D is uncertain. The CDR3 extends over 11 amino acids. In germline, CDR1 is KGHSH, CDR2 LQKENI. Trimming removed 8 bases at V and 7 bases at J, with 9 bases between. The CDR3 DNA reads as TGTGCCAGCCGGGTTATAAATGAGCAGTTCTTC. It encodes CASRVINEQFF.

At least ten counts were recorded for this clonotype. The J gene is TRBJ2-2, the V gene TRBV7-9; D not resolved. The CDR3 contains 12 residues. CDR1 SEHNR and CDR2 FQNEAQ come from the germline V gene (reference sequence). Trimming stripped 4 bases from V and 3 bases from J, with 3 bases between. CDR3 residues: CASSSYTGELFF. Here the CDR3 DNA reads TGTGCCAGCAGCTCTTACACCGGGGAGCTGTTTTTT.

This clonotype has more than one count but fewer than ten. This chain links TRBV12-3 or TRBV12-4 with TRBJ2-7; D is ambiguous. The ends were cut back, 3 bases at V and 2 bases at J, with 5 bases in the middle. The CDR3 extends over 12 amino acids. CDR3 DNA sequence: TGTGCCAGCAGTTTGAACACCTACGAGCAGTACTTC. Translation gives CASSLNTYEQYF.

This clonotype was seen a few times. The chain recombines TRBV2 with TRBJ2-5; D perhaps matches TRBD2 (5 bases). There are 13 residues in the CDR3. Trimming left V 2 bases short and J 5 bases short, with 9 bases between. CDR1 SNHLY and CDR2 FYNNEI come from the germline V gene. The CDR3 coding sequence is TGTGCCAGCAGTGAAAGGACTTGGGAGACCCAGTACTTC. Its translation is CASSERTWETQYF.

This chain links TRBV3-1 with TRBJ1-3; D not resolved. This CDR3 region has 14 residues. Germline values: CDR1 LGHDT, CDR2 YNNKEL (reference sequence). With 6 bases removed from V and 0 bases from J, the gap between germline ends came to 9 bases. The CDR3: CASSRATSGNTIYF. DNA of the CDR3: TGTGCCAGCAGTCGGGCCACCTCTGGAAACACCATATATTTT.

The chain combines TRBV6-5 with TRBJ2-7; D is possibly TRBD2 (5 bases). Germline V gene data show CDR1 as MNHEY and CDR2 as SVGAGI. CDR3 length: 15 amino acids. Trimming pared 0 bases from V and 2 bases from J, leaving 11 bases between. The CDR3 here is CASSYSRGSAYEQYF. Here the CDR3 DNA reads TGTGCCAGCAGTTACTCGAGAGGGAGCGCCTACGAGCAGTACTTC.

This clonotype has just a few counts. This chain connects TRBV7-6 to TRBJ2-3; weak D call: TRBD2 (5 bases). Germline values: CDR1 SGHVS, CDR2 FNYEAQ. This CDR3 has 16 residues. V lost 1 base and J lost 0, with 11 bases in between. The CDR3, as DNA: TGTGCCAGCAGCTTAGAAGCGGTGGCTAGCACAGATACGCAGTATTTT. This sequence encodes CASSLEAVASTDTQYF.

This clonotype was seen a few times. The chain couples TRBV5-1 to TRBJ2-3; D is unresolved. V was trimmed by 0 bases and J by 2 bases, leaving 10 bases between them. Germline CDR1 SGHRS, CDR2 YFSETQ. This CDR3 contains 15 residues. The DNA for the CDR3 is TGCGCCAGCAGCTTGGTGGCCGGCCCCACAGATACGCAGTATTTT. This gives the protein CASSLVAGPTDTQYF.

The CDR3 bases are TGCAGTGAACGGGGGCCTGGAACTGAAGCTTTCTTT. Amino acid sequence: CSERGPGTEAFF. The V gene is TRBV20-1, the J gene TRBJ1-1; TRBD1 might be the D (6 bases). Germline lookup yields CDR1 DFQATT and CDR2 SNEGSKA (reference sequence). CDR3 length: 12 amino acids. V was cut by 7 bases and J by 5 bases, with 14 bases left in between.

The genes are TRBV6-2 or TRBV6-3 and TRBJ2-1; no reliable D call. Germline loops: CDR1 MNHEY, CDR2 SVGEGT. The CDR3 consists of 13 residues. Trimming removed 0 bases from V and 10 bases from J, with 10 bases in between. CDR3 nucleotide sequence: TGTGCCAGCAGTTACTCAACCGTAGGGGAGCAGTTCTTC. Translated: CASSYSTVGEQFF.

The V call is TRBV29-1, the J call TRBJ1-2; possible D gene TRBD1, 5 bases. CDR3 length: 14 residues. V lost 4 bases, J lost 7 bases, and 19 bases lay in between. Germline V gene data show CDR1 as SQVTM and CDR2 as ANQGSEA. CDR3 bases: TGCAGCGTTGGAGACCGTGGAGTGAGGGGTGGCTACACCTTC. It encodes CSVGDRGVRGGYTF.

The rearrangement links TRBV4-3 to TRBJ2-7; D may be TRBD1 (5 bases). CDR1 LGHNA and CDR2 YSLEER come from the germline V gene. This CDR3 has 13 amino acids. Between the trimmed V and J ends, which lost 1 base and 5 bases, there was a span of 9 bases. CDR3: CASSQARGNEQYF. The CDR3 nucleotides are TGCGCCAGCAGCCAAGCAAGGGGCAACGAGCAGTACTTC.

This chain joins TRBV24-1 and TRBJ2-1; a possible D gene is TRBD2 (5 bases). Trimming left V 9 bases short and J 8 bases short, with 16 bases between. This CDR3 region has 13 residues. Germline values: CDR1 KGHDR, CDR2 SFDVKD. For the CDR3, the DNA is TGTGCCACCGCAGCAGGAGGAGCGTATGAGCAGTTCTTC. Its translation: CATAAGGAYEQFF.

The chain employs TRBV4-1 and TRBJ2-2, with TRBD1 matching 9 bases. This CDR3 comprises 15 residues. CDR1 is MGHRA, CDR2 YSYEKL, per germline. The trim removed 3 bases at V and 3 bases at J, leaving 2 bases unmatched. CDR3 amino acids: CASSHRDRDTGELFF. CDR3 coding DNA: TGCGCCAGCAGCCACAGGGACAGGGACACCGGGGAGCTGTTTTTT.

This clonotype has a count of ten or more. The chain recombines TRBV9 with TRBJ1-3; the D is unclear. Trimming cost V 0 bases and J 0 bases, with 10 bases left between them. This CDR3 region has 16 residues. Germline-derived CDR1 and CDR2 are SGDLS and YYNGEE. The DNA for the CDR3 is TGTGCCAGCAGCGTAGGAGGCGGGAGCTCTGGAAACACCATATATTTT. Translating it yields CASSVGGGSSGNTIYF.

The sample holds a few counts of this clonotype. The genes are TRBV12-5 and TRBJ2-1; perhaps TRBD2 as D (5 bases). V was trimmed by 1 base and J by 12 bases, leaving 13 bases between them. The CDR3 has 13 residues. Per the germline V gene, CDR1 is LGHNT and CDR2 is FRNRAP. CDR3: CASGLAGGRGQFF. The CDR3 DNA sequence: TGTGCTAGTGGTTTGGCGGGCGGGCGCGGGCAGTTCTTC.